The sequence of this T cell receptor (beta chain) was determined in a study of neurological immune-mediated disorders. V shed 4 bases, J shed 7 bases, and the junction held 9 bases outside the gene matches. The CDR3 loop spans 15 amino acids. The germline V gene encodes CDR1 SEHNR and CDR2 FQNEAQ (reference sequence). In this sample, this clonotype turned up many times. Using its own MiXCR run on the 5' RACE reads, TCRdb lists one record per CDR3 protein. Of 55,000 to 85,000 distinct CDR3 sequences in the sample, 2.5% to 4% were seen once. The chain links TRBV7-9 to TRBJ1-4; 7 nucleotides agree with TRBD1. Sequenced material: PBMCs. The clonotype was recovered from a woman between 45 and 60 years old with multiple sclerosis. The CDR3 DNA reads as TGTGCCAGCAGCTGGAGAAGGGGGCTGAGTGAAAAACTGTTTTTT. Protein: CASSWRRGLSEKLFF.